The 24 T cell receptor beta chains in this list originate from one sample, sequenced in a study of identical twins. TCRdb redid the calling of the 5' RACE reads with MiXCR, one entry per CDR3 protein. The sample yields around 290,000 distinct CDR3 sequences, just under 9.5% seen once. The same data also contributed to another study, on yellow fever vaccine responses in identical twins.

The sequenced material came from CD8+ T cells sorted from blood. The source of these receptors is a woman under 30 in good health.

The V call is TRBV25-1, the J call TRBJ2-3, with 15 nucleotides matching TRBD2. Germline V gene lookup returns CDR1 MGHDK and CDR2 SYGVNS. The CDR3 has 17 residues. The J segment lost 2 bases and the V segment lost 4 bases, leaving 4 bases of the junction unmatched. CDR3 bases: TGTGCCAGCAGTGCCGGGACTAGCGGGAGGTTCACAGATACGCAGTATTTT. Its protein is CASSAGTSGRFTDTQYF.

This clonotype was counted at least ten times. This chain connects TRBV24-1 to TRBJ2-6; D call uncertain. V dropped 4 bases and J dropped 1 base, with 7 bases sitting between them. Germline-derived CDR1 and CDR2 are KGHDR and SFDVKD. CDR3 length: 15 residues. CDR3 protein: CATSEGLSGANVLTF. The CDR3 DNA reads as TGTGCCACCAGTGAAGGCTTATCTGGGGCCAACGTCCTGACTTTC.

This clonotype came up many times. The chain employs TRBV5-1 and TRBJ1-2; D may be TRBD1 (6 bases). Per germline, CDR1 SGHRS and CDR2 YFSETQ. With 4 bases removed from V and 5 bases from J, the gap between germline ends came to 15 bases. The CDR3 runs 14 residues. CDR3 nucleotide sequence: TGCGCCAGCAGCCTCCGGACAGAACTTTATGGCTACACCTTC. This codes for CASSLRTELYGYTF.

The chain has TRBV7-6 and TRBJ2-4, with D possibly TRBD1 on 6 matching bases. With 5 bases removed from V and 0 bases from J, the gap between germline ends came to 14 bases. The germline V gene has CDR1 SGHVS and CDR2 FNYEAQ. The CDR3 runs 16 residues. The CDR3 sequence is CASSPGTLGAKNIQYF. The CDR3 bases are TGTGCCAGCAGCCCTGGGACACTAGGAGCCAAAAACATTCAGTACTTC.

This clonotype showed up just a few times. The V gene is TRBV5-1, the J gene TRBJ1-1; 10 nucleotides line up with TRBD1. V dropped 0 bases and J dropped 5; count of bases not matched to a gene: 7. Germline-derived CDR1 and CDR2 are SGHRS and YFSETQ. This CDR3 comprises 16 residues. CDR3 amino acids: CASSLGDRGSDTEAFF. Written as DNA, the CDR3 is TGCGCCAGCAGCTTGGGGGACAGGGGTTCGGATACTGAAGCTTTCTTT. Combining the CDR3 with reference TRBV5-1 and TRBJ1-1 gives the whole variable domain KAGVTQTPRYLIKTRGQQVTLSCSPISGHRSVSWYQQTPGQGLQFLFEYFSETQRNKGNFPGRFSGRQFSNSRSEMNVSTLELGDSALYLCASSLGDRGSDTEAFFGQGTRLTVV.

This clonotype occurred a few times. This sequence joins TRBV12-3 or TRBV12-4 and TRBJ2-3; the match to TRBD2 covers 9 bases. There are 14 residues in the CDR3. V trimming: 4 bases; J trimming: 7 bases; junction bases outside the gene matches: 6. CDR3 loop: CASSSGGGANTQYF. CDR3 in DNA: TGTGCCAGCAGTTCGGGCGGGGGGGCGAATACGCAGTATTTT.

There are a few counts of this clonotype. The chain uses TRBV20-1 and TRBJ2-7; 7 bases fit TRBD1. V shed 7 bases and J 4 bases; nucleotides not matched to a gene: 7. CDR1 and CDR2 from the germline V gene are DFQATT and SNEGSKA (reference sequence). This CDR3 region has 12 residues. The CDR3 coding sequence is TGCAGTGGACGCGACAGGGAGTACGAGCAGTACTTC. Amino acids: CSGRDREYEQYF.

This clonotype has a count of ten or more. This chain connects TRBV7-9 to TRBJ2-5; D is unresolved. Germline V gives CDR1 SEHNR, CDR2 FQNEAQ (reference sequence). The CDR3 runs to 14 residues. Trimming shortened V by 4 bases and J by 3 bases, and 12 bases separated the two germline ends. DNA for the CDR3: TGTGCCAGCAGCTACCGACAACCTGAAGAGACCCAGTACTTC. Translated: CASSYRQPEETQYF.

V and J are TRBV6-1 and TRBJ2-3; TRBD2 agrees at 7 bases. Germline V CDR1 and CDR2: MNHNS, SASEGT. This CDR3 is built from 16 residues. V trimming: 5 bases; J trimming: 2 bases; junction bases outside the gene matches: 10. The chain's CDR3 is CASSPPPAGDTDTQYF. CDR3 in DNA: TGTGCCAGCAGTCCCCCTCCTGCGGGGGACACAGATACGCAGTATTTT.

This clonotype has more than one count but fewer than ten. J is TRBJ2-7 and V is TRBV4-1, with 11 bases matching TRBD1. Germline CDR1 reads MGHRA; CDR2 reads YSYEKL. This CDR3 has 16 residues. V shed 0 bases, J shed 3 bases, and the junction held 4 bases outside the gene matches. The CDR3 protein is CASSQDQGTGGYEQYF. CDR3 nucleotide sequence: TGCGCCAGCAGCCAAGATCAGGGGACAGGGGGCTACGAGCAGTACTTC.

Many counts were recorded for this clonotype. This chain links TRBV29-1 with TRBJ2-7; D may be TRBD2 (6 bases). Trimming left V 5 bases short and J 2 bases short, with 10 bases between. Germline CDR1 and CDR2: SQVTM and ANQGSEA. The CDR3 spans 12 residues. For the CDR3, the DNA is TGCAGCGTTAAGACTAGAACCTACGAGCAGTACTTC. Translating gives CSVKTRTYEQYF.

This CDR3 is CASSFRTENTEAFF. DNA for the CDR3: TGTGCCAGCAGCTTTCGGACCGAGAACACTGAAGCTTTCTTT. This rearrangement joins TRBV9 to TRBJ1-1; D gene uncertain. V was pared by 4 bases and J by 1 base, with 11 bases between. From germline, CDR1 is SGDLS and CDR2 YYNGEE. The CDR3 length is 14 residues.

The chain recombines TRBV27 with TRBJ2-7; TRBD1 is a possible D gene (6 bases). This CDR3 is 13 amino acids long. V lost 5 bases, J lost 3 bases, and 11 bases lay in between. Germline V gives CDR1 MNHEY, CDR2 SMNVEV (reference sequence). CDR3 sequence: CASSPLDSYEQYF. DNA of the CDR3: TGTGCCAGCAGTCCCTTGGACAGCTACGAGCAGTACTTC.

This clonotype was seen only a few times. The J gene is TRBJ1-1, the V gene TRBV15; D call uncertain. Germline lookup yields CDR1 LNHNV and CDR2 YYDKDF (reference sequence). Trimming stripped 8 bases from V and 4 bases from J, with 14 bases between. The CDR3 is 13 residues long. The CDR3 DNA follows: TGTGCCACCTCGGGCTCTGGCGGCACTGAAGCTTTCTTT. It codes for CATSGSGGTEAFF.

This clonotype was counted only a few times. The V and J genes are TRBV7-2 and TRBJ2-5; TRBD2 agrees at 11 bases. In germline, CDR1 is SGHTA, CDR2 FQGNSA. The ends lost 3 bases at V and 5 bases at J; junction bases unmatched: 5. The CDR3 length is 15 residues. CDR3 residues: CASSFSGGAGETQYF. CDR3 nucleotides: TGTGCCAGCAGCTTTAGCGGGGGGGCTGGGGAGACCCAGTACTTC.

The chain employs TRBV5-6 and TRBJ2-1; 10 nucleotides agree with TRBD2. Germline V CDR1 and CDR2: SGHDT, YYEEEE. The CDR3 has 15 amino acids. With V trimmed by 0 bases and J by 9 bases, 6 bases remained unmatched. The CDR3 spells CASSLGSGRAREQFF. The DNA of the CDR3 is TGTGCCAGCAGCTTGGGGAGCGGGAGGGCCCGTGAGCAGTTCTTC.

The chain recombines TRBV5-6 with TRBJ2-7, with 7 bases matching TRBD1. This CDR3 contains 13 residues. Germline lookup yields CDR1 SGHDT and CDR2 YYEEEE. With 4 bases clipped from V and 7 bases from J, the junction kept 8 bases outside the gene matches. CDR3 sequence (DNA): TGTGCCAGCAGCACCGCGGGCAGGGGGGAGCAGTACTTC. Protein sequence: CASSTAGRGEQYF.

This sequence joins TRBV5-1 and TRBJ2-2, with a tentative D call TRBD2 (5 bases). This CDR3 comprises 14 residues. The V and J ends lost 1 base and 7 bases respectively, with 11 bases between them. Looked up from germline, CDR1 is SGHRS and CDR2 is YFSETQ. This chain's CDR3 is CASSLPTSNGELFF. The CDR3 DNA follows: TGCGCCAGCAGCTTGCCAACTAGTAACGGGGAGCTGTTTTTT.

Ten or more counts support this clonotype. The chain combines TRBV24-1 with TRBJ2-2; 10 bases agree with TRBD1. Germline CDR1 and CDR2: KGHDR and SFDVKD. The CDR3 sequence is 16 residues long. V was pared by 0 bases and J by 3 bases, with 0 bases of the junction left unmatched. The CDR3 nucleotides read TGTGCCACCAGTGATTTGGGACAGGGGGACACCGGGGAGCTGTTTTTT. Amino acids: CATSDLGQGDTGELFF.

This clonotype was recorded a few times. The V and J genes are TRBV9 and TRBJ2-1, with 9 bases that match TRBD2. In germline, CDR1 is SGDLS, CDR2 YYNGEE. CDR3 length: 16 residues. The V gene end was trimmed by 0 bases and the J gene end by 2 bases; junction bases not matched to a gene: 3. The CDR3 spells CASSVEASGTYNEQFF. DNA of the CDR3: TGTGCCAGCAGCGTAGAGGCTAGCGGGACCTACAATGAGCAGTTCTTC.

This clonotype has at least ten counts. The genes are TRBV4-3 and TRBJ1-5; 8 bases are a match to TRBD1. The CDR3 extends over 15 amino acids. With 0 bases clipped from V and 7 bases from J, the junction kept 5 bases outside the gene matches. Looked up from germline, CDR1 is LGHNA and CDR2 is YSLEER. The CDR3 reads CASSQDSTGEQPQHF. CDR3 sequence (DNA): TGCGCCAGCAGCCAAGATTCGACAGGGGAACAGCCCCAGCATTTT.

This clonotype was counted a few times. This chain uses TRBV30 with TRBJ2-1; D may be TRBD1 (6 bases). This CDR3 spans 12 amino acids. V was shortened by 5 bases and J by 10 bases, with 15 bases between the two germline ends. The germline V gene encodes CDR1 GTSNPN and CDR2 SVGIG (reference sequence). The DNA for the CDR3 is TGTGCCTGGGGGGGCTCATTGGGGGAGCAGTTCTTC. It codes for CAWGGSLGEQFF. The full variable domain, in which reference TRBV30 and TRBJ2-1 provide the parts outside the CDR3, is SQTIHQWPATLVQPVGSPLSLECTVEGTSNPNLYWYRQAAGRGLQLLFYSVGIGQISSEVPQNLSASRPQDRQFILSSKKLLLSDSGFYLCAWGGSLGEQFFGPGTRLTVL.

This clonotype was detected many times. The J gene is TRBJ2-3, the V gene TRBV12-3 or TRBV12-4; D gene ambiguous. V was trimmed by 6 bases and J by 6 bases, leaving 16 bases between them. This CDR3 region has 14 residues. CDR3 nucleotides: TGTGCCAGCAGGAACTGGGTCCTGGGGGATACGCAGTATTTT. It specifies CASRNWVLGDTQYF.

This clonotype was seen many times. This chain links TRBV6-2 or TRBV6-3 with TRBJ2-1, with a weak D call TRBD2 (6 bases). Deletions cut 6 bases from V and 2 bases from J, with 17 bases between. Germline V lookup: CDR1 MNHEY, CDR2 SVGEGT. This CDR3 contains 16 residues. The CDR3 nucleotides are TGTGCCAGCAGCCTAGCTGGCGGGGAGGCCTACAATGAGCAGTTCTTC. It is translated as CASSLAGGEAYNEQFF.